This T cell receptor (beta chain) was observed in a study of T cell responses to AZD1222 COVID-19 vaccine. Concerning this clone: Its matching antigen is unknown.

Produced via immunoSEQ multiplex PCR; TCRdb's table is partial and in-frame only. The sample includes tens of thousands of clones, 75% to 90% of them seen just once. Study results and caveats: Unmutated variant regions reportedly attract nearly half of all spike-specific TCRs.

V was pared by 1 base and J by 6 bases, with 3 bases of the junction left unmatched. Germline V gene data show CDR1 as SGHVS and CDR2 as FQNEAQ. This CDR3 has 14 residues. The V call is TRBV7-8, the J call TRBJ2-3; 8 nucleotides line up with TRBD1. The receptor was isolated from an adult who received the AZD1222 COVID-19 vaccine. The source material was peripheral blood, sampled 28 days after the second AZD1222 dose. CDR3 sequence: CASSLDRGADTQYF. CDR3 in DNA: TGTGCCAGCAGCTTAGACAGGGGGGCGGATACGCAGTATTTT.